This entry lists 13 T cell receptor beta chains sequenced from one sample in a study of T cells after posttransplantation cyclophosphamide. Profiling relied on immunoSEQ multiplex PCR, and the TCRdb table lists in-frame clones only, not all of them. The table lists about 2,300 clones, with no singletons. Busulfan-fludarabine conditioning, marrow transplant, and cyclophosphamide on days +3 and +4 were administered. The source material was PBMCs, sampled after an allogeneic stem cell transplant with post-transplant cyclophosphamide. The receptors here all came from a female patient in her sixties who received an allogeneic stem cell transplant from an unrelated donor, was CMV-positive, and had acute GVHD only. These T cells may partly come from the graft donor.

The gene calls are TRBV28 and TRBJ1-2; 7 bases are shared with TRBD1. Germline CDR1 reads MDHEN; CDR2 reads SYDVKM. J lost 8 bases, V lost 7 bases, and 10 bases had no gene match. CDR3 length: 13 amino acids. DNA of the CDR3: TGTGCCAGCACCGGACAGGACTTTAGGGGCTACACCTTC. Translated, it gives CASTGQDFRGYTF.

This clone was seen ten or more times. V and J are TRBV4-1 and TRBJ1-1, with a possible D match to TRBD1 (6 bases). Germline-derived CDR1 and CDR2 are MGHRA and YSYEKL. This CDR3 comprises 13 residues. Trimming pared 3 bases from V and 6 bases from J, leaving 11 bases between. CDR3 nucleotides: TGCGCCAGCAGCCATACAGGGTTTCCTGAAGCTTTCTTT. Translating it yields CASSHTGFPEAFF.

This clone ranks as medium-sized. V and J are TRBV6-2 or TRBV6-3 and TRBJ1-1, with unresolved D. Germline V gives CDR1 MNHEY, CDR2 SVGEGT. V was clipped by 6 bases and J by 8 bases, with 19 bases between them. The CDR3 runs to 14 residues. The CDR3 region is CASSRVVQEYEAFF. CDR3 coding DNA: TGTGCCAGCAGCCGTGTGGTCCAGGAGTACGAAGCTTTCTTT.

Sample share makes this clone medium-sized. The chain uses TRBV4-1 and TRBJ2-3, with 8 positions matching TRBD2. Germline trimming cut 0 bases from V and 4 bases from J; bases unmatched to any gene: 9. CDR1 and CDR2 from the germline V gene are MGHRA and YSYEKL. CDR3 size: 17 residues. CDR3 in DNA: TGCGCCAGCAGCCAAGATCTCGAGACTAGCGATGCAGATACGCAGTATTTT. Encoded protein: CASSQDLETSDADTQYF.

This clone was recorded many times. V and J are TRBV24-1 and TRBJ2-2; D might be TRBD2 (6 bases). Germline CDR1 reads KGHDR; CDR2 reads SFDVKD. V was trimmed by 6 bases and J by 7 bases, leaving 17 bases between them. The CDR3 is 15 residues long. The chain's CDR3 is CATSTIGGSYGELFF. The CDR3 DNA sequence: TGTGCCACCAGTACTATTGGGGGGTCGTACGGGGAGCTGTTTTTT.

This clone has a count of ten or more. The V gene is TRBV6-5, the J gene TRBJ1-1, with TRBD1 identical over 9 bases. The CDR3 covers 15 residues. V was clipped by 6 bases and J by 1 base; unmatched bases: 6. Per germline, CDR1 MNHEY and CDR2 SVGAGI. In nucleotides, the CDR3 is TGTGCCAGCAGCCTACAGGGGGCTCCGAACACTGAAGCTTTCTTT. This sequence encodes CASSLQGAPNTEAFF.

This clone was observed at least ten times. The rearrangement uses TRBV5-1 and TRBJ2-6; maybe TRBD1 (5 bases). V was clipped by 3 bases and J by 1 base, with 11 bases between them. Per germline, CDR1 SGHRS and CDR2 YFSETQ. The CDR3 is made up of 16 amino acids. The CDR3 here is CASSYYTGSGANVLTF. The DNA of the CDR3 is TGCGCCAGCAGCTACTATACAGGTTCTGGGGCCAACGTCCTGACTTTC.

This clone was seen ten or more times. The rearrangement uses TRBV6-5 and TRBJ1-4, with unresolved D. Germline CDR1 and CDR2: MNHEY and SVGAGI. This CDR3 is 14 amino acids long. V gave up 2 bases and J gave up 7 bases, with 11 bases separating them. The CDR3 protein is CASSYLAEGEKLFF. The CDR3 DNA sequence: TGTGCCAGCAGTTACCTGGCAGAGGGTGAAAAACTGTTTTTT.

This clone is judged medium-sized (0.01 to 0.1%). The chain has TRBV6-5 and TRBJ2-2; D gene uncertain. Germline assignment: CDR1 MNHEY and CDR2 SVGAGI. This CDR3 comprises 12 residues. Trimming removed 6 bases from V and 7 bases from J, with 9 bases in between. CDR3 nucleotide sequence: TGTGCCAGCAGCCGCCAGGTCGGGGAGCTGTTTTTT. Translated: CASSRQVGELFF.

This clone was counted at least ten times. The CDR3 nucleotides are TGTGCCAGCAGTCGGGATGAGCGGGATGAGCAGTTCTTC. The encoded protein is CASSRDERDEQFF. The J gene is TRBJ2-1, the V gene TRBV12-3 or TRBV12-4; D perhaps matches TRBD2 (6 bases). Trimming took 5 bases from V and 8 from J, leaving 13 bases between them. The CDR3 has 13 amino acids.

This clone was counted at least ten times. This chain joins TRBV28 and TRBJ1-2; D is possibly TRBD1 (5 bases). Germline V gene data show CDR1 as MDHEN and CDR2 as SYDVKM. The V end was cut by 6 bases, the J end by 5 bases, with 13 bases between. The CDR3 covers 13 residues. The CDR3 loop is CASRYNDRYGYTF. The CDR3 DNA sequence: TGTGCCAGCAGGTATAACGACAGATATGGCTACACCTTC.

In its sample, this clone was seen many times. This rearrangement joins TRBV9 to TRBJ1-1; D not resolved. CDR1 and CDR2 from the germline V gene are SGDLS and YYNGEE. This CDR3 contains 12 residues. V was trimmed by 4 bases and J by 6 bases, leaving 10 bases between them. CDR3 loop: CASSPVKAEAFF. The CDR3 DNA sequence: TGTGCCAGCAGCCCCGTTAAGGCTGAAGCTTTCTTT.

This clone was seen ten or more times. The genes are TRBV6-2 or TRBV6-3 and TRBJ2-6; 7 bases are shared with TRBD2. Trimming removed 10 bases from V and 1 base from J; junction bases left unmatched: 1. Germline V gene lookup returns CDR1 MNHEY and CDR2 SVGEGT. The CDR3 sequence is 13 residues long. The CDR3 sequence is CATLASGANVLTF. CDR3 DNA: TGTGCCACACTAGCGTCTGGGGCCAACGTCCTGACTTTC.